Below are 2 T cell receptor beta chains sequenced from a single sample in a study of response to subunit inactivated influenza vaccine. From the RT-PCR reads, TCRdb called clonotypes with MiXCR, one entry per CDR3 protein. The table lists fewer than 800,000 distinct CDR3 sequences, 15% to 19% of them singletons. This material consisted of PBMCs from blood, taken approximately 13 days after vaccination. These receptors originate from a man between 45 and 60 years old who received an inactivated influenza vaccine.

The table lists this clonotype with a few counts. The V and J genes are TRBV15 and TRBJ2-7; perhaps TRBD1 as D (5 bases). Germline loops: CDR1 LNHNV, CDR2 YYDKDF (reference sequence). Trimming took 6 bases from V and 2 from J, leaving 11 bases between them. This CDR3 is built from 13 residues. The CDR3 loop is CATSRTLTYEQYF. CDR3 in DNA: TGTGCCACCAGTAGGACACTCACCTACGAGCAGTACTTC. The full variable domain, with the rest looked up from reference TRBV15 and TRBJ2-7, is DAMVIQNPRYQVTQFGKPVTLSCSQTLNHNVMYWYQQKSSQAPKLLFHYYDKDFNNEADTPDNFQSRRPNTSFCFLDIRSPGLGDTAMYLCATSRTLTYEQYFGPGTRLTVT.

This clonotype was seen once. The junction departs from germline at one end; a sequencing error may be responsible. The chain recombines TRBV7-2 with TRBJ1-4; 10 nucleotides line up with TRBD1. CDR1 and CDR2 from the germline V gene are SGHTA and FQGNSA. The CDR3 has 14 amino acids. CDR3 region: CASFSGQGNEILFF. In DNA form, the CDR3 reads TGTGCCAGCTTCTCGGGACAGGGGAATGAAATACTGTTTTTT.